What follows is one TCR beta chain and its context. The sorted Tregs were CD4+CD25+CD127-/low cells. Via MiXCR, TCRdb re-called the 5' RACE reads, giving one row per CDR3 protein. The table has 9,500 to 15,000 distinct CDR3 sequences, about 51% seen once. The CDR3 contains 14 residues. Trimming took 4 bases from V and 6 from J; bases not matched to a gene: 5. Germline CDR1 and CDR2: DFQATT and SNEGSKA (reference sequence). The sample was tumor-infiltrating Tregs sorted from the breast tumor. The source is a female donor with breast cancer. The chain is built from TRBV20-1 and TRBJ2-2; 10 bases are shared with TRBD2. In DNA form, the CDR3 reads TGCAGTGCTAAAGCGGGAGGGGACGCCGGGGAGCTGTTTTTT. This sequence encodes CSAKAGGDAGELFF.